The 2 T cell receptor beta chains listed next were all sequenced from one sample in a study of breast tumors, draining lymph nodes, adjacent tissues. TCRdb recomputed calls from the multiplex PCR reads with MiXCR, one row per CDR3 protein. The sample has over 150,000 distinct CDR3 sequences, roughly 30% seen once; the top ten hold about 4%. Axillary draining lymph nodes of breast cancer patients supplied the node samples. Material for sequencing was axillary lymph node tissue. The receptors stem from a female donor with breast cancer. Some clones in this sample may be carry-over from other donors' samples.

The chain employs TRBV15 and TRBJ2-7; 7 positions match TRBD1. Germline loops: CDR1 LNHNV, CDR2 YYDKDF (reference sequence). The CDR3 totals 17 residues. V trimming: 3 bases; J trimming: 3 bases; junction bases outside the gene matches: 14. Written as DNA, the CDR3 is TGTGCCACCAGCAGCTCCCCGGACGGGACAGAAAACTACGAGCAGTACTTC. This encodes CATSSSPDGTENYEQYF.

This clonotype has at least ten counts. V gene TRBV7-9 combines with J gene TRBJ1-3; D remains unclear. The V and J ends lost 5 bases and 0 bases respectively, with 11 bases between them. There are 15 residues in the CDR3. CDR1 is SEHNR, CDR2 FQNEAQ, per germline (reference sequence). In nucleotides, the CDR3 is TGTGCCAGCAGCCCCGTACTGAGCTCTGGAAACACCATATATTTT. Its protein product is CASSPVLSSGNTIYF.